This paragraph covers one T cell receptor (beta chain) sequence. Its antigen is unidentified. This sample stems from a study of blood T cells in healthy people across ages. Regarding the study as a whole: Measured against age, TCR beta diversity per million T cells decreased in a roughly linear manner.

Together with a sample-barcoded 5' primer, a J-beta primer mix was included in a second PCR lasting roughly 6 to 12 cycles. One entry per CDR3 protein, called by TCRdb with MiXCR from the 5' RACE reads. Among about 700,000 distinct CDR3 sequences listed, roughly 32% were seen once. Sequencing used blood. This TCR came from a woman older than 75 in good health.

CDR3 DNA sequence: TGTGCCAGCTCACCGCTCACCCTGAACACTGAAGCTTTCTTT. Translation: CASSPLTLNTEAFF. V gene TRBV18 combines with J gene TRBJ1-1; unclear D gene. V was cut by 3 bases and J by 0 bases, with 8 bases left in between. The germline gives CDR1 KGHSH, CDR2 LQKENI. The CDR3 has 14 amino acids.